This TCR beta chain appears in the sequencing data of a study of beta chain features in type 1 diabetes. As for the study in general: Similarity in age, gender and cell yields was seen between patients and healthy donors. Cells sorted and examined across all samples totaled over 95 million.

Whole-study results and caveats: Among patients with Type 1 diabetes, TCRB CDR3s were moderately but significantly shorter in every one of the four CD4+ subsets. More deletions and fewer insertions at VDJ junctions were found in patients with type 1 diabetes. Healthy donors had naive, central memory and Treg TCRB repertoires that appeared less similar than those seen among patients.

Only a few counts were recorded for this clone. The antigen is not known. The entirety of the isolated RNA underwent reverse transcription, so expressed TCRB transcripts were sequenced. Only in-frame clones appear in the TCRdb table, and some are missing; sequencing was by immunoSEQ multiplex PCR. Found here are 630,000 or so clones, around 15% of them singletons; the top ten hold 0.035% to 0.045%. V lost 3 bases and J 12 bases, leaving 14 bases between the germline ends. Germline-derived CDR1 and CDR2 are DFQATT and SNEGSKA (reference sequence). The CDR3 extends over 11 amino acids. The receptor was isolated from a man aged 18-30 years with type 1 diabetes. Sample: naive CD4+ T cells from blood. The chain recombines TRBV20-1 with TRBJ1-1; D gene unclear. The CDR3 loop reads CSASKSPGTFF. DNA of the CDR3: TGCAGTGCTAGTAAGTCGCCCGGGACTTTCTTT.